These T cell receptor beta chains were read from a single sample in a study of beta chain features in type 1 diabetes. Produced via immunoSEQ multiplex PCR; TCRdb's table is partial and in-frame only. This sample has a few hundred thousand clones, with 9.6% found just once. The sample was central memory CD4+ T cells from blood. Receptors originate from a man aged 30 to 39 with type 1 diabetes. Both conserved end residues are part of each CDR3. Each record gives: V gene, CDR3 protein.

TRBV5-1 CASSFLNTEAFF
TRBV7-9 CASSLSGRSGANVLTF
TRBV6-5 CASSYHSGTGELFF
TRBV5-1 CASSRTINSEQGAFF
TRBV19 CASKGIFFNEQYF
TRBV7-9 CASSFAGIIGDEQYF
TRBV2 CASSSQGYEQYF
TRBV28 CASSLFRASGSYEQYF
TRBV7-2 CASSLGPSETRKNIQYF
TRBV4-1 CASSQEGKIQETQYF
TRBV5-1 CASGEGRGGGETQYF
TRBV6-6 CASSWDRAETQYF